One sample yielded the 14 T cell receptor beta chains listed below, sequenced in a study of blood T cell repertoires in COVID-19 (dated by TCRdb to 2019 to 2021). The library was prepared using the immunoSEQ multiplex PCR assay. Entries here come from immuneACCESS through TCRdb and include only in-frame sequences with V and J called. Some clones fail to appear in such tables; in the studies checked, an unresolved V gene covers under half of the shortfall, and the cause of the remainder is unknown. Present in this sample are 45,000 to 55,000 clones, over 65% of which were seen just once. Clones ranked in the top ten supply roughly 5.2% of the sample. Input material: peripheral blood. Receptor source: a human donor in a cohort sampled during active COVID-19.

This sequence joins TRBV18 and TRBJ1-2, with 8 positions matching TRBD1. V shed 6 bases and J 4 bases; nucleotides not matched to a gene: 1. Germline lookup yields CDR1 KGHSH and CDR2 LQKENI. This CDR3 has 12 amino acids. The CDR3 region is CASSTGVYGYTF. CDR3 nucleotide sequence: TGTGCCAGCTCGACAGGGGTCTATGGCTACACCTTC.

The chain couples TRBV4-3 to TRBJ1-1; D not certain. Germline values: CDR1 LGHNA, CDR2 YSLEER. The CDR3 contains 14 residues. The germline V and J ends were trimmed by 0 bases and 3 bases, with 8 bases remaining between them. The CDR3 region is CASSQDGPYTEAFF. The CDR3 DNA follows: TGCGCCAGCAGCCAAGATGGCCCCTACACTGAAGCTTTCTTT.

The rearrangement links TRBV2 to TRBJ2-7; D unresolved. The V and J ends lost 5 bases and 2 bases respectively, with 10 bases between them. The CDR3 contains 13 residues. The germline gives CDR1 SNHLY, CDR2 FYNNEI. The CDR3 loop is CASSQTRTYEQYF. The CDR3 region has the DNA TGTGCCAGCAGTCAAACACGCACCTACGAGCAGTACTTC.

The V gene is TRBV11-2, the J gene TRBJ2-5, with D maybe TRBD2 (6 bases). The CDR3 runs 16 residues. Germline V gives CDR1 SGHAT, CDR2 FQNNGV. V dropped 5 bases and J dropped 5 bases, with 21 bases sitting between them. CDR3: CASSNAGTWRVETQYF. For the CDR3, the DNA is TGTGCCAGCAGCAATGCCGGGACTTGGAGGGTTGAGACCCAGTACTTC.

The chain employs TRBV10-2 and TRBJ1-1, with 9 bases matching TRBD1. Germline V gene sequence: CDR1 WSHSY, CDR2 SAAADI. The CDR3 contains 12 residues. The V segment lost 8 bases and the J segment 5 bases; nucleotides outside the gene matches: 3. CDR3 DNA sequence: TGCGCCAGCGGGACAGGGCAGACTGAAGCTTTCTTT. The encoded protein is CASGTGQTEAFF.

V is TRBV6-5 and J is TRBJ2-4; 8 bases line up with TRBD2. Germline loops: CDR1 MNHEY, CDR2 SVGAGI. The CDR3 sequence is 15 residues long. The V and J ends lost 5 bases and 5 bases, in that order; junction bases with no gene match: 8. CDR3 DNA sequence: TGTGCCAGCAGTCCCCGGTCGGGGGGGCAAAACATTCAGTACTTC. Encoded protein: CASSPRSGGQNIQYF.

V and J are TRBV5-1 and TRBJ2-7, with 15 bases identical to TRBD2. V shed 4 bases, J shed 1 base, and the junction held 9 bases outside the gene matches. The CDR3 has 18 residues. Germline V gene data show CDR1 as SGHRS and CDR2 as YFSETQ. The CDR3 DNA reads TGCGCCAGCAGCAACTCAGGGACTAGCGGGGGGCGGTCCTACGAGCAGTACTTC. It translates to CASSNSGTSGGRSYEQYF. The full variable domain, with the rest looked up from reference TRBV5-1 and TRBJ2-7, is KAGVTQTPRYLIKTRGQQVTLSCSPISGHRSVSWYQQTPGQGLQFLFEYFSETQRNKGNFPGRFSGRQFSNSRSEMNVSTLELGDSALYLCASSNSGTSGGRSYEQYFGPGTRLTVT.

The chain links TRBV6-6 to TRBJ2-7, with D possibly being TRBD2 (6 bases). CDR1 MNHNY and CDR2 SVGAGI come from the germline V gene (reference sequence). The CDR3 is 16 amino acids. V dropped 0 bases and J dropped 7 bases, with 19 bases sitting between them. CDR3 protein: CASSYSTGGDPQEQYF. In DNA form, the CDR3 reads TGTGCCAGCAGTTACTCGACCGGGGGAGACCCCCAGGAGCAGTACTTC.

The CDR3 loop reads CASSEGRLMGGYTF. CDR3 DNA: TGTGCCAGCAGTGAGGGGCGGCTTATGGGTGGCTACACCTTC. This sequence joins TRBV6-1 and TRBJ1-2; possibly TRBD1 for D (5 bases). V was cut by 3 bases and J by 7 bases, with 15 bases left in between. CDR1 is MNHNS, CDR2 SASEGT, per germline. The CDR3 spans 14 residues.

This chain uses TRBV15 with TRBJ1-1; D might be TRBD1 (6 bases). Per germline, CDR1 LNHNV and CDR2 YYDKDF (reference sequence). The CDR3 extends over 14 amino acids. Deletions cut 5 bases from V and 4 bases from J, with 14 bases between. The CDR3 protein is CATSFRGGVTEAFF. Here the CDR3 DNA reads TGTGCCACCAGCTTCCGAGGGGGGGTCACTGAAGCTTTCTTT.

This chain uses TRBV12-3 or TRBV12-4 with TRBJ2-7; 8 nucleotides agree with TRBD1. Losses at the gene ends were 5 bases for V and 4 bases for J; bases not matched to a gene: 4. The CDR3 totals 13 residues. The CDR3 protein is CASSPGQVYEQYF. DNA for the CDR3: TGTGCCAGCAGTCCGGGACAGGTTTACGAGCAGTACTTC.

The rearrangement uses TRBV19 and TRBJ2-1; maybe TRBD2 (6 bases). Trimming stripped 3 bases from V and 2 bases from J, with 11 bases between. Per germline, CDR1 LNHDA and CDR2 SQIVND (reference sequence). The CDR3 extends over 15 amino acids. Here the CDR3 DNA reads TGTGCCAGTAGTATGAACTTAGCGGCCTACAATGAGCAGTTCTTC. Translating gives CASSMNLAAYNEQFF. The variable domain in full, with the rest retrieved from reference TRBV19 and TRBJ2-1, is DGGITQSPKYLFRKEGQNVTLSCEQNLNHDAMYWYRQDPGQGLRLIYYSQIVNDFQKGDIAEGYSVSREKKESFPLTVTSAQKNPTAFYLCASSMNLAAYNEQFFGPGTRLTVL.

This chain connects TRBV24-1 to TRBJ2-7; D possibly corresponds to TRBD1 (7 bases). Germline V gene data show CDR1 as KGHDR and CDR2 as SFDVKD. The CDR3 covers 14 residues. V was trimmed by 5 bases and J by 7 bases, leaving 17 bases between them. CDR3 amino acids: CATSGDREVEEQYF. Written as DNA, the CDR3 is TGTGCCACCAGTGGCGACAGGGAGGTGGAAGAGCAGTACTTC.

This clone was detected once. This CDR3 reads CASSWTRTDTQYF. The CDR3 DNA reads TGCGCCAGCAGCTGGACAAGGACAGATACGCAGTATTTT. The chain couples TRBV5-1 to TRBJ2-3; D may be TRBD1 (5 bases). The CDR3 spans 13 residues. CDR1 and CDR2 (germline): SGHRS, YFSETQ. V was trimmed by 3 bases and J by 3 bases, leaving 8 bases between them.